Given below is one T cell receptor (beta chain) in context. This clone's antigen is unknown. The input lacks base qualities; no much larger clone sits a single base away. The data were obtained in a study of blood T cell repertoires in COVID-19 (dated by TCRdb to the early 2020s). For the wider study: Samples from collaborators originated in the United States, Italy and Spain and spanned both the acute and convalescent phases of COVID-19. The prospective study material was composed of cDNA or gDNA derived from T cells, B-cell-depleted T cells, or PBMCs. The dataset comprised deeply sampled blood TCRbeta repertoires from subjects exposed to, actively infected with, or recovered from COVID-19. The repertoires were made available in a free public database intended to serve as a resource for research on the immune response to SARS-CoV-2. Samples came from the ongoing ImmuneRACE study (first 160 participants) plus 1,254 subjects from 6 global collaborators. A de-identified subject ID, COVID-19 status, age in years and sex were almost always included in the sample metadata. HLA class I and class II types, where available, came from metadata supplied by the sample provider rather than from assay-based typing.

Reading the germline V gene (reference sequence) gives CDR1 SEHNR and CDR2 FQNEAQ. Trimming leaves V shorter by 5 bases and J shorter by 7 bases, with the junction holding 9 bases beyond the gene matches. The CDR3 sequence holds 16 residues, the cysteine and phenylalanine included. Of the read, only the CDR3 DNA is kept; its 48 bases are in frame from base 1. TCRbeta CDR3 regions were amplified from genomic DNA using the immunoSEQ Assay, a bias-controlled multiplex PCR. On the authors' methods: The number of nucleated cells in each sample was estimated by amplification of reference gene primers within the assay. To quantify the absolute abundance of each unique TCRbeta CDR3 rearrangement, sequence reads were collapsed and filtered. For each sample, productive Simpson clonality was calculated as the square root of Simpson's diversity index over productive rearrangements. As stored in TCRdb, this immuneACCESS dataset retains in-frame rearrangements with V and J assigned. A fraction of the clones does not appear; measured against another copy, unresolved V genes explain less than half of the discrepancy, and the remainder lacks a known reason. V and J calls and clone size follow that table, whereas D and trimming were derived from the DNA. The sample yields over 50,000 clones; 72% were counted once. The top ten hold more than 4% of the sample.

Study-level results and caveats: How much clinical and demographic metadata was included differed by source and by participant, and the metadata was provided uncurated.

In Seattle, one collaborating source enrolled patients while the infection was active and tracked those patients longitudinally over the course of disease. The collaborating institutions used their own protocols to collect whole blood in K2EDTA tubes. For TCRbeta analysis, collaborators shipped samples in one of three forms: frozen whole blood, isolated PBMCs, or DNA extracted from either of those sample types. What was sequenced was peripheral blood. The TCR originated in a woman aged 70-85 years with COVID-19, enrolled during active disease. The chain joins TRBV7-9 to TRBJ2-3, with 13 bases in between that match TRBD2. At the DNA level, the sequence is TGTGCCAGCAGCCCTATCAGACTAGCGGGAGGAAATACGCAGTATTTT. It encodes CASSPIRLAGGNTQYF.